Listed below are T cell receptor beta chains from one sample, sequenced in a study of tumour-infiltrating T cells in Burkitt lymphoma. The table came from immunoSEQ multiplex PCR; TCRdb's copy has only in-frame clones and leaves some out. The profile shows roughly 480 clones, about a sixth of them singletons. Sequenced: tumor tissue. The origin of the receptors is a human donor with Burkitt lymphoma. The conserved cysteine and the conserved F or W are not part of the CDR3 here.

V gene,J gene,CDR3 protein
TRBV7-2,TRBJ1-5,ASSLRPRGLLSNQPQH
TRBV27,TRBJ2-3,ASSLAQGSFDTQY
TRBV18,TRBJ2-7,ASSPGQGSEQY
TRBV9,TRBJ2-1,ASSVAGQGAGNEQF
TRBV5-6,TRBJ2-1,ASSSPPKGVNEQF
TRBV7-9,TRBJ1-4,ASRFGQSDLNEKLF
TRBV10-3,TRBJ2-3,AISGGTSGTDTQY
TRBV6-1,TRBJ1-1,ASSATPTTEAF
TRBV18,TRBJ2-7,ASSPPGLGAYEQY
TRBV30,TRBJ2-7,ACPRPGNDEQY
TRBV18,TRBJ1-4,ASSLAGGGEKLF
TRBV2,TRBJ1-5,ASGQGPNQPQH
TRBV28,TRBJ2-7,ASSIGGQGYEQY
TRBV4-3,TRBJ2-7,ASSTSTGSNGQY
TRBV28,TRBJ2-1,ASSPGGYNEQF
TRBV7-8,TRBJ1-1,ASSYDRTFGSEAF
TRBV4-3,TRBJ1-2,ASSQGNYGYT
TRBV7-2,TRBJ2-3,ASSYSGRTDTQY
TRBV5-5,TRBJ2-7,ASSPSGRAYEQY
TRBV5-6,TRBJ1-6,ASSLRGDHSPLH
TRBV5-4,TRBJ1-3,ASRPDARSGNTIY
TRBV19,TRBJ2-7,ASRPSGTYEQY
TRBV25-1,TRBJ2-5,ASSELTQGRETQY
TRBV6-6,TRBJ2-5,ASRPQAGGGTQY
TRBV15,TRBJ2-1,ATSRLPGLYNEQF
TRBV6-4,TRBJ2-2,ASSPDPTGTGSSGELF
TRBV7-2,TRBJ2-1,ASSLGIGHNEQF
TRBV5-1,TRBJ2-1,ASSLPDSKPLSYNEQF
TRBV7-9,TRBJ1-2,ASSVGHGDYGYT
TRBV5-4,TRBJ2-3,ASKTSGTSTDTQY
TRBV7-9,TRBJ1-5,ASSLTHAGNQPQH
TRBV9,TRBJ1-2,ASSVGAALWGYT
TRBV30,TRBJ2-3,AWSVPLRGQDTQY
TRBV19,TRBJ1-4,ASKPSAQGEKKLF
TRBV6-1,TRBJ2-7,ASSEWSYEQY
TRBV6-5,TRBJ2-1,ASIKSLGDYNEQF
TRBV15,TRBJ2-7,ATSRSGSSYEQY
TRBV7-9,TRBJ1-4,ASSYEGRNEKLF
TRBV7-9,TRBJ2-5,ASGGVGQETQY
TRBV6-5,TRBJ2-1,ASARGNEQF
TRBV5-1,TRBJ1-1,ASSLGMNTEAF
TRBV7-9,TRBJ2-2,ASRELWAGPGELF